This TCR beta chain is from a study of molecular identifiers for immune sequencing clone quantification. The table lists this clonotype with many counts. TCRdb reanalysed the PCR reads using MiXCR and keeps one entry per CDR3 protein. The table includes more than 550,000 distinct CDR3 sequences, about 25% detected once. The CDR3 runs 15 residues. V shed 4 bases and J 1 base; nucleotides not matched to a gene: 4. The V gene's germline CDR1 is MDHEN and CDR2 SYDVKM. The chain combines TRBV28 with TRBJ2-1, with 7 bases matching TRBD2. This TCR was sampled from a human donor in good health. Some libraries in this study had Jurkat cell RNA spiked in. The sequenced material came from naive CD8+ T cells from blood, with Jurkat cell RNA spiked in. The subset here: FACS-sorted CD8+CD4-CCR7+CD45RA+ naive T cells. This CDR3 is CASSSLADSYNEQFF. The CDR3, as DNA: TGTGCCAGCAGTTCGCTAGCGGATTCCTACAATGAGCAGTTCTTC.